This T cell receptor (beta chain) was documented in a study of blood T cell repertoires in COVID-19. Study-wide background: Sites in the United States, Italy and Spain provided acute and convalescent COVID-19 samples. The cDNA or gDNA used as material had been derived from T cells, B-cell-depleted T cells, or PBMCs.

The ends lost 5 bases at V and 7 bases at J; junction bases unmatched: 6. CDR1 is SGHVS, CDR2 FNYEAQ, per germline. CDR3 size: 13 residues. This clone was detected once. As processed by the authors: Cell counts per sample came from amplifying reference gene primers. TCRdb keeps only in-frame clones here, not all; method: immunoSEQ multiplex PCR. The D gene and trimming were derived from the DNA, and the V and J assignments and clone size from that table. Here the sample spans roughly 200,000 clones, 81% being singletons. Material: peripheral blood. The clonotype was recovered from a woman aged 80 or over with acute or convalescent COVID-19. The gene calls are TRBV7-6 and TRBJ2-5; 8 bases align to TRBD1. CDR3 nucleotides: TGTGCCAGCAGCACCCAGGGGGCTGGGACCCAGTACTTC. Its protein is CASSTQGAGTQYF.